The sequence of this TCR beta chain was determined in a study of blood T cell repertoires in COVID-19. Study in general: Acute and convalescent COVID-19 samples came from the United States, Italy and Spain. T cells, B-cell-depleted T cells, or PBMCs supplied cDNA or gDNA.

Seattle cases were enrolled at active infection and followed longitudinally. There are 15 residues in the CDR3. Germline V gene data show CDR1 as SNHLY and CDR2 as FYNNEI. V shed 2 bases and J shed 6 bases, with 14 bases lying between them. This clone showed up just a few times. In the study's own analysis: Amplification with reference gene primers provided the estimates of nucleated cell counts. Repertoires were generated with immunoSEQ multiplex PCR, while TCRdb's copy carries only in-frame clones and drops some. Clone size and the V and J calls come from that table; the DNA yielded D and trimming. The sample lists about 200,000 clones; 85% to 90% were seen once.

The chain recombines TRBV2 with TRBJ1-5, with a possible D match to TRBD1 (6 bases). Sequencing was performed on peripheral blood. The clonotype comes from a person between 65 and 80 years old with COVID-19, enrolled during active disease. The CDR3 is CASSELGAQLQPQHF. The CDR3 bases are TGTGCCAGCAGTGAACTGGGGGCGCAGCTTCAGCCCCAGCATTTT.